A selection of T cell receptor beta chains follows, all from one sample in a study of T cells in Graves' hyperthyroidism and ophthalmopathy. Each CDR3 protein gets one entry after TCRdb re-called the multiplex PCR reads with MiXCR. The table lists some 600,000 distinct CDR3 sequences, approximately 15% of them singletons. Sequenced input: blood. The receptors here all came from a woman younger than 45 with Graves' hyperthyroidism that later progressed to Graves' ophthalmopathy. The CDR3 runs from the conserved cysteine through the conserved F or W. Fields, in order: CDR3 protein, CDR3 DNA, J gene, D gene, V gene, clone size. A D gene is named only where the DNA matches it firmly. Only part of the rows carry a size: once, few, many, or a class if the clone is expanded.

CDR3 protein: CASSYSGQGGHTEAFF; CDR3 DNA: TGTGCCAGCAGTTACTCCGGACAGGGGGGGCACACTGAAGCTTTCTTT; J gene: TRBJ1-1; D gene: TRBD1; V gene: TRBV6-5; clone size: NA
CDR3 protein: CASRVQRNEQFF; CDR3 DNA: TGTGCCAGCAGGGTACAGCGGAATGAGCAGTTCTTC; J gene: TRBJ2-1; D gene: NA; V gene: TRBV25-1; clone size: few
CDR3 protein: CASNWGMGGSPLHF; CDR3 DNA: TGTGCCAGCAACTGGGGGATGGGTGGATCACCCCTCCACTTT; J gene: TRBJ1-6; D gene: NA; V gene: TRBV12-3/TRBV12-4; clone size: many
CDR3 protein: CASSPRSPLAGSYNEQFF; CDR3 DNA: TGCGCCAGCAGCCCCCGATCACCTCTAGCGGGATCCTACAATGAGCAGTTCTTC; J gene: TRBJ2-1; D gene: TRBD2; V gene: TRBV4-1; clone size: NA
CDR3 protein: CASSYSGQTPNSPLHF; CDR3 DNA: TGTGCCAGCAGTTATTCGGGACAGACCCCTAATTCACCCCTCCACTTT; J gene: TRBJ1-6; D gene: TRBD1; V gene: TRBV6-6; clone size: many
CDR3 protein: CATSSARGADRAVQETQYF; CDR3 DNA: TGTGCCACCAGTTCAGCGCGTGGGGCCGACAGGGCAGTTCAAGAGACCCAGTACTTC; J gene: TRBJ2-5; D gene: TRBD1; V gene: TRBV24-1; clone size: many
CDR3 protein: CSARARDRGQHRDGYTF; CDR3 DNA: TGCAGTGCTAGAGCCCGGGACAGGGGACAGCATAGGGATGGCTACACCTTC; J gene: TRBJ1-2; D gene: TRBD1; V gene: TRBV20-1; clone size: NA
CDR3 protein: CASSGTGVHTEAFF; CDR3 DNA: TGTGCCAGCAGCGGTACAGGGGTTCACACTGAAGCTTTCTTT; J gene: TRBJ1-1; D gene: TRBD1; V gene: TRBV9; clone size: many
CDR3 protein: CASSELGTGGEETQYF; CDR3 DNA: TGTGCCAGCAGCGAACTAGGGACAGGGGGCGAAGAGACCCAGTACTTC; J gene: TRBJ2-5; D gene: TRBD1; V gene: TRBV5-6; clone size: many
CDR3 protein: CASRSVGGSYEQYF; CDR3 DNA: TGTGCCAGCAGATCCGTGGGAGGGAGCTACGAGCAGTACTTC; J gene: TRBJ2-7; D gene: TRBD2; V gene: TRBV27; clone size: many